This TCR beta chain emerged from a study of early T cells in non-severe SARS-CoV-2 infection. TCRdb analysed the 5' RACE reads with MiXCR anew, one entry per CDR3 protein. The sample includes about 64,000 distinct CDR3 sequences, 8% to 9% of them seen just once. Notes on this clonotype: This may be a read error: a much more frequent sequence differs by one nucleotide.

V dropped 4 bases and J dropped 0 bases, with 4 bases sitting between them. The germline V gene has CDR1 SGHDT and CDR2 YYEEEE. The CDR3 spans 12 residues. The sample in question was whole blood, obtained at baseline. This TCR was sampled from an adult who was a healthcare worker with PCR-confirmed SARS-CoV-2 infection or an uninfected control (not recorded which). J is TRBJ2-5 and V is TRBV5-6; D unresolved. Here the CDR3 DNA reads TGTGCCAGCAGCGGGTACCAAGAGACCCAGTACTTC. This codes for CASSGYQETQYF.